This T cell receptor (beta chain) was identified in a study of read filtering for tumor transcriptome and immune sequencing. Molecular barcoded adaptors covering alpha/delta and beta/gamma chains were used on approximately 400 ng RNA. From the reads, TCRdb called clonotypes with MiXCR, one entry per CDR3 protein. The sample shows 40,000 or so distinct CDR3 sequences, 13% of them seen only once. CDR1 is DFQATT and CDR2 is SNEGSKA in the germline V gene (reference sequence). The CDR3 covers 13 residues. The ends lost 3 bases at V and 5 bases at J; junction bases unmatched: 3. This clonotype appeared a few times.

The specimen was a population of CD138-negative cells sorted from bone marrow. The sequence was obtained from a donor at least 40 years old with multiple myeloma. V is TRBV20-1 and J is TRBJ2-5, with 10 bases lining up with TRBD2. The CDR3 region has the DNA TGCAGTGCTAGGCCTAGCGGGAGCGAGACCCAGTACTTC. Its protein product is CSARPSGSETQYF.